This T cell receptor beta chain was observed in a study of blood T cell repertoires in COVID-19. Study-level background: In each case, the material was cDNA or gDNA derived from T cells, B-cell-depleted T cells, or PBMCs.

Sequencing used immunoSEQ multiplex PCR; TCRdb keeps in-frame clones, though not all of them. The data contain around 440,000 clones, 88% of them singletons. A Seattle source enrolled patients during active infection and followed them longitudinally. Germline V gene lookup returns CDR1 LGHNA and CDR2 YNFKEQ. V was trimmed by 2 bases and J by 0 bases, leaving 17 bases between them. This CDR3 has 18 amino acids. Sequenced input: peripheral blood. This chain joins TRBV4-2 and TRBJ2-4, with D possibly matching TRBD1 (6 bases). This clonotype originated in a woman aged 50 to 60 with COVID-19, enrolled during active disease. The CDR3 nucleotides read TGTGCCAGCAGCCAAACTATACCGGGACAAGTAGCCAAAAACATTCAGTACTTC. This codes for CASSQTIPGQVAKNIQYF.